The 29 T cell receptor beta chains listed next were all sequenced from one sample in a study of cytomegalovirus exposure and HLA in healthy donors. The PCR made use of 60 Vbeta and 13 Jbeta primers. The table came from immunoSEQ multiplex PCR; TCRdb's copy has only in-frame clones and leaves some out. The sample includes around 120,000 clones, roughly 84% of them seen just once. Source material: PBMCs. These receptors originate from a girl aged 2-10 years in good health and CMV-seronegative.

The CDR3 is CASSQERGSGGAAGWNTGELFF. CDR3 coding DNA: TGTGCCAGCAGCCAAGAACGCGGTAGCGGGGGGGCCGCGGGGTGGAACACCGGGGAGCTGTTTTTT. This chain uses TRBV4-2 with TRBJ2-2; 11 bases align to TRBD2. In germline, CDR1 is LGHNA, CDR2 YNFKEQ. The CDR3 extends over 22 amino acids. J lost 1 base, V lost 0 bases, and 16 bases had no gene match.

The gene calls are TRBV7-8 and TRBJ1-5; 8 bases align to TRBD1. The germline CDR1 and CDR2 sequences are SGHVS and FQNEAQ. The CDR3 spans 15 residues. V lost 4 bases to trimming and J lost 5 bases; unmatched junction nucleotides: 7. The CDR3 is CASSSMTGAYQPQHF. CDR3 in DNA: TGTGCCAGCAGCTCAATGACAGGGGCGTATCAGCCCCAGCATTTT. The whole variable domain, filled in from reference TRBV7-8 and TRBJ1-5, reads GAGVSQSPRYKVAKRGQDVALRCDPISGHVSLFWYQQALGQGPEFLTYFQNEAQLDKSGLPSDRFFAERPEGSVSTLKIQRTQQEDSAVYLCASSSMTGAYQPQHFGDGTRLSIL.

The chain combines TRBV4-3 with TRBJ2-5, with D tentatively TRBD1 (6 bases). Germline loops: CDR1 LGHNA, CDR2 YSLEER. The CDR3 contains 16 residues. Deletions cut 0 bases from V and 7 bases from J, with 18 bases between. The CDR3 is CASSQELSGQPWTQYF. CDR3 nucleotide sequence: TGCGCCAGCAGCCAAGAGCTATCAGGACAGCCGTGGACCCAGTACTTC.

This chain connects TRBV6-5 to TRBJ1-4; D not certain. Trimming removed 4 bases at V and 8 bases at J, with 14 bases between. The CDR3 totals 14 residues. Germline V lookup: CDR1 MNHEY, CDR2 SVGAGI. The CDR3 DNA follows: TGTGCCAGCAGTTTGAGGCCGCTTGGAGAAAAACTGTTTTTT. It specifies CASSLRPLGEKLFF.

The CDR3 loop is CASSRGQKFNSPLHF. CDR3 coding DNA: TGTGCCAGCAGTCGGGGACAGAAATTTAATTCACCCCTCCACTTT. This chain joins TRBV6-5 and TRBJ1-6; 7 bases are shared with TRBD1. The CDR3 spans 15 residues. Germline CDR1 reads MNHEY; CDR2 reads SVGAGI. Trimming at V came to 5 bases and at J to 6 bases, leaving 7 bases not matched to a gene.

The chain is built from TRBV10-1 and TRBJ2-7, with 10 bases matching TRBD2. With 5 bases clipped from V and 3 bases from J, the junction kept 1 base outside the gene matches. CDR3 length equals 13 residues. Germline V gives CDR1 WNHNN, CDR2 SYGVQD (reference sequence). CDR3 region: CASSPSGGYEQYF. CDR3 DNA: TGCGCCAGCAGTCCTAGCGGGGGCTACGAGCAGTACTTC.

This clone was counted only a few times. This rearrangement joins TRBV6-5 to TRBJ2-7; D not certain. Germline CDR1 reads MNHEY; CDR2 reads SVGAGI. The CDR3 length is 15 residues. V shed 0 bases and J shed 9 bases, with 18 bases lying between them. CDR3 amino acids: CASSYSPVRLVGQYF. CDR3 bases: TGTGCCAGCAGTTACTCCCCGGTCAGGTTGGTCGGGCAGTACTTC.

This clone was picked up a small number of times. The chain's CDR3 is CASSFRQTSNQPQHF. CDR3 in DNA: TGTGCCAGCAGTTTCAGACAGACGAGCAATCAGCCCCAGCATTTT. The chain joins TRBV27 to TRBJ1-5; TRBD1 is a possible D gene (5 bases). This CDR3 is built from 15 residues. V lost 3 bases, J lost 1 base, and 10 bases lay in between. Germline CDR1 is MNHEY and CDR2 is SMNVEV (reference sequence).

The chain joins TRBV7-8 to TRBJ2-4; 8 bases match TRBD1. The junction had 5 bases not matched to a gene; V was cut back by 3 bases and J by 7 bases. CDR3 length equals 14 residues. Germline CDR1 SGHVS, CDR2 FQNEAQ. The CDR3 spells CASSLDRDLNIQYF. The CDR3, as DNA: TGTGCCAGCAGCTTGGACAGGGATTTGAACATTCAGTACTTC.

The chain combines TRBV29-1 with TRBJ2-5; 9 positions match TRBD1. The CDR3 has 12 amino acids. V lost 7 bases, J lost 4 bases, and 4 bases stayed unmatched. Germline V gives CDR1 SQVTM, CDR2 ANQGSEA. CDR3 in amino acids: CSAGQGRETQYF. The CDR3 coding sequence is TGCAGCGCCGGACAGGGGCGAGAGACCCAGTACTTC.

The chain has TRBV28 and TRBJ2-7, with 11 bases that match TRBD1. V shed 2 bases and J 5 bases; nucleotides not matched to a gene: 5. The germline CDR1 and CDR2 sequences are MDHEN and SYDVKM. The CDR3 spans 15 residues. The CDR3: CASSLEDRGLHEQYF. The DNA for the CDR3 is TGTGCCAGCAGTTTAGAGGACAGGGGGCTCCACGAGCAGTACTTC. Full variable domain (rest looked up from reference TRBV28 and TRBJ2-7): DVKVTQSSRYLVKRTGEKVFLECVQDMDHENMFWYRQDPGLGLRLIYFSYDVKMKEKGDIPEGYSVSREKKERFSLILESASTNQTSMYLCASSLEDRGLHEQYFGPGTRLTVT.

The chain links TRBV10-1 to TRBJ2-1; 7 bases are shared with TRBD2. V gave up 4 bases and J gave up 2 bases; unmatched junction bases: 5. CDR1 and CDR2 (germline): WNHNN, SYGVQD (reference sequence). The CDR3 has 15 amino acids. Here the CDR3 reads CASSAGGSTYNEQFF. CDR3 nucleotides: TGCGCCAGCAGTGCGGGCGGGAGCACCTACAATGAGCAGTTCTTC.

V and J are TRBV27 and TRBJ2-1; D remains unclear. Germline CDR1 MNHEY, CDR2 SMNVEV (reference sequence). Deletions cut 1 base from V and 5 bases from J, with 9 bases between. The CDR3 loop spans 14 amino acids. The CDR3 region is CASSLLQINNEQFF. As DNA, the CDR3 is TGTGCCAGCAGTTTATTACAGATAAACAATGAGCAGTTCTTC.

The V call is TRBV11-2, the J call TRBJ2-5, with D possibly TRBD1 on 6 matching bases. V was shortened by 4 bases and J by 2 bases, with 11 bases between the two germline ends. Per the germline V gene, CDR1 is SGHAT and CDR2 is FQNNGV. The CDR3 covers 14 residues. CDR3 protein: CASSSGQTQETQYF. The DNA of the CDR3 is TGTGCCAGCAGCTCTGGACAGACACAAGAGACCCAGTACTTC.

V and J are TRBV5-1 and TRBJ2-1; 7 bases line up with TRBD2. The ends lost 0 bases at V and 0 bases at J; junction bases unmatched: 18. Per germline, CDR1 SGHRS and CDR2 YFSETQ. This CDR3 comprises 21 residues. CDR3 in amino acids: CASSLGLFLAETPISYNEQFF. The DNA of the CDR3 is TGCGCCAGCAGCTTGGGATTGTTCCTAGCGGAAACTCCTATCTCCTACAATGAGCAGTTCTTC.

This rearrangement joins TRBV27 to TRBJ2-3; 7 bases line up with TRBD1. With V trimmed by 5 bases and J by 8 bases, 10 bases remained unmatched. CDR3 length: 14 amino acids. Looked up from germline, CDR1 is MNHEY and CDR2 is SMNVEV (reference sequence). The CDR3 loop is CASSGSTGVGTQYF. The CDR3 nucleotides read TGTGCCAGCAGTGGATCTACAGGGGTGGGTACGCAGTATTTT.

The V and J genes are TRBV29-1 and TRBJ1-2; weak D call: TRBD1 (5 bases). The CDR3 has 13 residues. V was cut by 0 bases and J by 5 bases, with 10 bases left in between. Per germline, CDR1 SQVTM and CDR2 ANQGSEA. The CDR3 DNA reads as TGCAGCGTTGAAGATCCGGGGACTTATGGCTACACCTTC. This sequence encodes CSVEDPGTYGYTF.

The chain employs TRBV2 and TRBJ1-4, with D possibly being TRBD1 (5 bases). The CDR3 sequence is 14 residues long. CDR1 SNHLY and CDR2 FYNNEI come from the germline V gene. V was trimmed by 6 bases and J by 4 bases, leaving 12 bases between them. The CDR3: CASRNRQINEKLFF. CDR3 nucleotide sequence: TGTGCCAGCAGGAACCGACAGATTAATGAAAAACTGTTTTTT.

The CDR3 bases are TGTGCCAGCAGCTTACATCCCGGGACAGGGGTTTATGTCGAGCAGTACTTC. The encoded protein is CASSLHPGTGVYVEQYF. The V gene is TRBV7-8, the J gene TRBJ2-7, with TRBD1 matching over 10 bases. CDR3 length: 17 amino acids. V shed 2 bases, J shed 6 bases, and the junction held 13 bases outside the gene matches. Germline V lookup: CDR1 SGHVS, CDR2 FQNEAQ.

The chain has TRBV5-8 and TRBJ1-4, with 10 nucleotides matching TRBD1. The length of the CDR3 is 14 residues. The V gene's germline CDR1 is SGHTS and CDR2 YDEGEE. V was pared by 4 bases and J by 7 bases, with 4 bases of the junction left unmatched. The CDR3 sequence: CASSPDRGPEKLFF. CDR3 in DNA: TGTGCCAGCAGCCCAGACAGGGGGCCTGAAAAACTGTTTTTT.

The rearrangement joins TRBV30 to TRBJ2-7; TRBD2 agrees at 8 bases. There are 19 residues in the CDR3. Per germline, CDR1 GTSNPN and CDR2 SVGIG (reference sequence). After removal of 0 bases from V and 4 bases from J, the junction contained 20 bases not matched to a gene. CDR3: CAWSVRFSGRGISGYEQYF. CDR3 sequence (DNA): TGTGCCTGGAGTGTACGATTCAGCGGGAGAGGGATCAGTGGATACGAGCAGTACTTC.

This chain links TRBV18 with TRBJ2-5, with D uncertain. This CDR3 region has 12 residues. V was shortened by 1 base and J by 7 bases, with 7 bases between the two germline ends. Germline values: CDR1 KGHSH, CDR2 LQKENI. CDR3 DNA: TGTGCCAGCTCACCACAGAGCGCGACCCAGTACTTC. It specifies CASSPQSATQYF.

On this clone itself: Germline and junction disagree at one end, which may indicate a read error. The chain employs TRBV7-9 and TRBJ2-1; possibly TRBD2 for D (5 bases). Germline lookup yields CDR1 SEHNR and CDR2 FQNEAQ (reference sequence). This CDR3 contains 16 residues. The CDR3 nucleotides read TGTGCCAGCCAACCCACGACCGGGGAACTATACAATGAACAGTTCTTC. It codes for CASQPTTGELYNEQFF.

The V and J genes are TRBV9 and TRBJ2-1, with a possible D match to TRBD1 (7 bases). Trimming removed 0 bases at V and 7 bases at J, with 17 bases between. The CDR3 length is 16 residues. Germline V gives CDR1 SGDLS, CDR2 YYNGEE. The CDR3 DNA reads TGTGCCAGCAGCGTAGGAGGGAGGACAGGTAGGAATGAGCAGTTCTTC. It translates to CASSVGGRTGRNEQFF.

The gene calls are TRBV14 and TRBJ2-1; a possible D gene is TRBD2 (6 bases). The CDR3 contains 14 residues. Trimming shortened V by 3 bases and J by 3 bases, and 9 bases separated the two germline ends. CDR1 SGHDN and CDR2 FVKESK come from the germline V gene. The CDR3 bases are TGTGCCAGCAGCCAGGCGGGGCACTACAATGAGCAGTTCTTC. Protein sequence: CASSQAGHYNEQFF.

The rearrangement links TRBV27 to TRBJ1-2, with TRBD1 matching 8 bases. J gave up 8 bases and V 4 bases, and 12 bases lay outside the gene matches. This CDR3 is 15 amino acids long. Looked up from germline, CDR1 is MNHEY and CDR2 is SMNVEV (reference sequence). DNA for the CDR3: TGTGCCAGCAGTTCCCTTCGACAGGGGACGTTAGGCTACACCTTC. Translation: CASSSLRQGTLGYTF.

This clone was counted a few times. This rearrangement joins TRBV27 to TRBJ1-2, with D perhaps TRBD1 (6 bases). The ends were cut back, 2 bases at V and 0 bases at J, with 7 bases in the middle. The CDR3 extends over 14 amino acids. Germline values: CDR1 MNHEY, CDR2 SMNVEV (reference sequence). CDR3 sequence reads: CASSLGGPNYGYTF. CDR3 DNA: TGTGCCAGCAGTTTAGGGGGCCCTAACTATGGCTACACCTTC.

V gene TRBV7-9 combines with J gene TRBJ1-4; no clear D gene. The CDR3 consists of 14 residues. Germline-derived CDR1 and CDR2 are SEHNR and FQNEAQ (reference sequence). V shed 4 bases and J shed 0 bases, with 6 bases lying between them. CDR3 protein: CASSSEATNEKLFF. The CDR3 DNA follows: TGTGCCAGCAGCTCAGAAGCAACTAATGAAAAACTGTTTTTT.

Only a few counts were recorded for this clone. The rearrangement uses TRBV28 and TRBJ1-5; D is unresolved. This CDR3 spans 13 amino acids. Germline loops: CDR1 MDHEN, CDR2 SYDVKM. Trimming took off 4 bases at V and 5 bases at J, with 9 bases between the two ends. CDR3 in DNA: TGTGCCAGCAGTTGGAGTTTCCATCAGCCCCAGCATTTT. This sequence encodes CASSWSFHQPQHF.